The 11 T cell receptor beta chains listed next were all sequenced from one sample in a study of cytomegalovirus exposure and HLA in healthy donors. The PCR ran on 60 Vbeta and 13 Jbeta primers. This table comes from immunoSEQ multiplex PCR, and its TCRdb copy is limited to in-frame clones, with some not included. The repertoire holds about 150,000 clones, with approximately 80% as singletons. The sample comprised PBMCs. These receptors originate from a man between 25 and 39 years old in good health and CMV-seropositive.

This clone was counted a few times. The chain carries TRBV4-2 and TRBJ2-2; 12 nucleotides line up with TRBD2. The V segment lost 0 bases and the J segment 8 bases; nucleotides outside the gene matches: 7. The CDR3 totals 17 residues. Germline values: CDR1 LGHNA, CDR2 YNFKEQ. Here the CDR3 DNA reads TGTGCCAGCAGCCAAGATCTAGCGGGAGGGCCGATGGGGGAGCTGTTTTTT. This sequence encodes CASSQDLAGGPMGELFF.

The chain carries TRBV2 and TRBJ1-2; TRBD1 is a possible D gene (5 bases). The germline CDR1 and CDR2 sequences are SNHLY and FYNNEI. V lost 6 bases and J 5 bases, leaving 13 bases between the germline ends. The CDR3 is 13 amino acids. CDR3 residues: CASRSGTDYGYTF. CDR3 sequence (DNA): TGTGCCAGCAGGTCCGGGACTGATTATGGCTACACCTTC.

V usage is TRBV11-2 and J usage is TRBJ2-7, with D maybe TRBD1 (5 bases). The CDR3 sequence is 17 residues long. The germline gives CDR1 SGHAT, CDR2 FQNNGV. V was pared by 3 bases and J by 2 bases, with 20 bases between. Here the CDR3 DNA reads TGTGCCAGCAGCTTTAATGCAAGGACAAGGGGTCCCTACGAGCAGTACTTC. It translates to CASSFNARTRGPYEQYF.

The CDR3 nucleotides are TGTGCCAGCAGCTTTCCCGGGAGCAAAGTAGGTGAGCAGTTCTTC. Its protein product is CASSFPGSKVGEQFF. The rearrangement links TRBV7-9 to TRBJ2-1, with D possibly TRBD2 on 6 matching bases. The V and J ends lost 3 bases and 9 bases respectively, with 18 bases between them. CDR1 SEHNR and CDR2 FQNEAQ come from the germline V gene (reference sequence). CDR3 length: 15 residues.

The chain uses TRBV14 and TRBJ2-7; D perhaps matches TRBD1 (6 bases). V gave up 0 bases and J gave up 2 bases, with 8 bases separating them. CDR1 is SGHDN and CDR2 is FVKESK in the germline V gene. The CDR3 runs 14 residues. Here the CDR3 reads CASSQEWGPYEQYF. In nucleotides, the CDR3 is TGTGCCAGCAGCCAAGAGTGGGGGCCCTACGAGCAGTACTTC.

The chain is built from TRBV19 and TRBJ2-7; 12 nucleotides align to TRBD1. Germline V lookup: CDR1 LNHDA, CDR2 SQIVND (reference sequence). The CDR3 runs 15 residues. With V trimmed by 5 bases and J by 6 bases, 8 bases remained unmatched. CDR3 sequence: CASSPSGTGGSEQYF. The CDR3 DNA follows: TGTGCCAGTAGTCCCTCCGGGACAGGGGGCTCCGAGCAGTACTTC. The whole variable domain, remainder taken from reference TRBV19 and TRBJ2-7, is DGGITQSPKYLFRKEGQNVTLSCEQNLNHDAMYWYRQDPGQGLRLIYYSQIVNDFQKGDIAEGYSVSREKKESFPLTVTSAQKNPTAFYLCASSPSGTGGSEQYFGPGTRLTVT.

The J gene is TRBJ1-2, the V gene TRBV6-6; 7 nucleotides agree with TRBD1. The CDR3 is 11 residues long. Germline CDR1 MNHNY, CDR2 SVGAGI (reference sequence). For the CDR3, the DNA is TGTAAAACGAGCCAGGGGGATGGCTACACCTTC. Translated, it gives CKTSQGDGYTF.

The chain uses TRBV19 and TRBJ1-1, with D possibly being TRBD1 (5 bases). The CDR3 totals 15 residues. Trimming took off 7 bases at V and 2 bases at J, with 17 bases between the two ends. The germline gives CDR1 LNHDA, CDR2 SQIVND (reference sequence). CDR3: CASNQFSGTNTEAFF. The CDR3 DNA reads as TGTGCCAGTAATCAGTTCTCAGGGACTAACACTGAAGCTTTCTTT. The whole variable domain, filled in from reference TRBV19 and TRBJ1-1, reads DGGITQSPKYLFRKEGQNVTLSCEQNLNHDAMYWYRQDPGQGLRLIYYSQIVNDFQKGDIAEGYSVSREKKESFPLTVTSAQKNPTAFYLCASNQFSGTNTEAFFGQGTRLTVV.

The V and J genes are TRBV6-6 and TRBJ2-7; D unresolved. Germline V gene sequence: CDR1 MNHNY, CDR2 SVGAGI (reference sequence). Between the trimmed V and J ends, which lost 3 bases and 4 bases, there was a span of 7 bases. The CDR3 extends over 12 amino acids. Here the CDR3 reads CASSYTRYEQYF. CDR3 DNA sequence: TGTGCCAGCAGTTATACCCGGTACGAGCAGTACTTC.

This clone turned up a few times. This chain joins TRBV10-3 and TRBJ1-1; 8 bases map to TRBD1. V trimming: 7 bases; J trimming: 8 bases; junction bases outside the gene matches: 9. The germline CDR1 and CDR2 sequences are ENHRY and SYGVKD. This CDR3 has 13 amino acids. The CDR3: CAINNLDRDEAFF. Written as DNA, the CDR3 is TGTGCCATCAACAATCTGGACAGGGACGAAGCTTTCTTT.

The J gene is TRBJ1-1, the V gene TRBV18, with D tentatively TRBD1 (5 bases). The V and J ends lost 5 bases and 4 bases respectively, with 11 bases between them. The CDR3 consists of 13 residues. From germline, CDR1 is KGHSH and CDR2 LQKENI. The CDR3 DNA reads as TGTGCCAGCTCAGACAGTGGCTTCACTGAAGCTTTCTTT. Translated, it gives CASSDSGFTEAFF.